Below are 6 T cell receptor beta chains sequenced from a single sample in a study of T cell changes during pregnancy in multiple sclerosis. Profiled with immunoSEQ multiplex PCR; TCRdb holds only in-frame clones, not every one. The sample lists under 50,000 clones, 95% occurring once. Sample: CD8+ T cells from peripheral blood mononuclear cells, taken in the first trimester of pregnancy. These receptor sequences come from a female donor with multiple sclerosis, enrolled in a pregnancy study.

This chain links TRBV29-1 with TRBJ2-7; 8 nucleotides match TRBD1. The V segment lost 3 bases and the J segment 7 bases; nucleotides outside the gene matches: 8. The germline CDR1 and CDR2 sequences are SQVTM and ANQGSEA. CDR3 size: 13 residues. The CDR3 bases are TGCAGCGTTGATGGCCAGGGGGCTGGAGAGCAGTACTTC. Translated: CSVDGQGAGEQYF.

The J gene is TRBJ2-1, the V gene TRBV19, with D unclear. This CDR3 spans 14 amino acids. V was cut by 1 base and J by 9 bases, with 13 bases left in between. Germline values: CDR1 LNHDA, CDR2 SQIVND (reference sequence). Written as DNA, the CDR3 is TGTGCCAGTAGTATAGGAGGCCGAGCCAGTGAGCAGTTCTTC. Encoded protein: CASSIGGRASEQFF. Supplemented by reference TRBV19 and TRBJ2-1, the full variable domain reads DGGITQSPKYLFRKEGQNVTLSCEQNLNHDAMYWYRQDPGQGLRLIYYSQIVNDFQKGDIAEGYSVSREKKESFPLTVTSAQKNPTAFYLCASSIGGRASEQFFGPGTRLTVL.

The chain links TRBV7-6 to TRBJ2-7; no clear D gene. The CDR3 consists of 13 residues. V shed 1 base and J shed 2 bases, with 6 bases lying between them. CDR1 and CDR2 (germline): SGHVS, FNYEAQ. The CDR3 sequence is CASSLGTTYEQYF. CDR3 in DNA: TGTGCCAGCAGCTTAGGCACAACCTACGAGCAGTACTTC.

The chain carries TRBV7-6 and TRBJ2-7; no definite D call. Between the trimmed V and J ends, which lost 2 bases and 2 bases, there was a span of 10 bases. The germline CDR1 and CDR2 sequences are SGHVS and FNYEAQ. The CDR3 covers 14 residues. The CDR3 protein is CASSLKEIAYEQYF. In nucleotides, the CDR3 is TGTGCCAGCAGCTTAAAGGAGATAGCCTACGAGCAGTACTTC.

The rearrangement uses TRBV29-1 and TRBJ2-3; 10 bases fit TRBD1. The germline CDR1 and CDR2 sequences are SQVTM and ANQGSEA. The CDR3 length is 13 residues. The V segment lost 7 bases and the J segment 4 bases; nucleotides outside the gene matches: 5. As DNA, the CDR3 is TGCAGCGCCAAGACAGGGGGCTCAGATACGCAGTATTTT. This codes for CSAKTGGSDTQYF.

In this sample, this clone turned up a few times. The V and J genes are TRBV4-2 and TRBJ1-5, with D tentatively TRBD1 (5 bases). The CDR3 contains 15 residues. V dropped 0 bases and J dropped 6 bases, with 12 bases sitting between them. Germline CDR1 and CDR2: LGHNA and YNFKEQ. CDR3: CASSQDLVGGQPQHF. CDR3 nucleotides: TGTGCCAGCAGCCAAGATCTGGTCGGGGGTCAGCCCCAGCATTTT.